This T cell receptor beta chain was sequenced in a study of shared clonotypes between healthy human individuals. Overall study: CD4 naive and CD4 memory each took three plates per donor, while CD8 naive took two and CD8 memory one.

General study results and limits: The authors expected sequencing depth to affect clonotype sharing among donors.

CDR1 is SNHLY and CDR2 is FYNNEI in the germline V gene. Trimming took 5 bases from V and 4 from J, leaving 18 bases between them. The CDR3 is made up of 16 amino acids. Assay used: immunoSEQ multiplex PCR; TCRdb lists only in-frame clones, some missing. The table shows 2,500,000 or so clones, with roughly 93% occurring only once. Comments on this clone: Its antigen is still unknown.

Sequencing was performed on naive CD4+ T cells from PBMCs. As for subset: CD45RA+ positively selected. The chain carries TRBV2 and TRBJ2-1, with D tentatively TRBD2 (7 bases). The sequence was obtained from a man in his late teens or twenties in good health. Some clones in this sample may be carry-over from other donors' samples. CDR3 coding DNA: TGTGCCAGCAGTCCCCGCGGAGGGGGGGGGTACAATGAGCAGTTCTTC. Its protein is CASSPRGGGGYNEQFF.